This TCR beta chain was recovered during a study of PD-1 blockade in classical Hodgkin lymphoma. Study summary: Patients were dosed intravenously with nivolumab at 3 mg/kg every 2 weeks.

Notes on the study in general: Patients with an early start, nivolumab under 1 year after ASCT, were excluded. There was a significant rise in CD4+ TCR diversity by C4D1, with no such rise for CD8+.

The V gene lost 7 bases and the J gene lost 0 bases, with 12 bases spanning the gap. CDR1 and CDR2 (germline): MNHNS, SASEGT. This CDR3 is 15 amino acids long. With respect to this clone: The antigen remains undetermined.

Each patient's relapse followed autologous stem cell transplantation, and brentuximab vedotin exposure varied. Profiling relied on immunoSEQ multiplex PCR, and the TCRdb table lists in-frame clones only, not all of them. Altogether 20,000 to 30,000 clones are present, around 81% being singletons, with the ten largest covering roughly a fifth. V usage is TRBV6-1 and J usage is TRBJ2-2; D might be TRBD2 (5 bases). The material sequenced was peripheral blood mononuclear cells (PBMCs), taken before the second cycle of nivolumab. The receptor's source is a human donor with classical Hodgkin lymphoma. The CDR3 here is CASIASGANTGELFF. The DNA of the CDR3 is TGTGCCAGCATAGCAAGCGGAGCGAACACCGGGGAGCTGTTTTTT.